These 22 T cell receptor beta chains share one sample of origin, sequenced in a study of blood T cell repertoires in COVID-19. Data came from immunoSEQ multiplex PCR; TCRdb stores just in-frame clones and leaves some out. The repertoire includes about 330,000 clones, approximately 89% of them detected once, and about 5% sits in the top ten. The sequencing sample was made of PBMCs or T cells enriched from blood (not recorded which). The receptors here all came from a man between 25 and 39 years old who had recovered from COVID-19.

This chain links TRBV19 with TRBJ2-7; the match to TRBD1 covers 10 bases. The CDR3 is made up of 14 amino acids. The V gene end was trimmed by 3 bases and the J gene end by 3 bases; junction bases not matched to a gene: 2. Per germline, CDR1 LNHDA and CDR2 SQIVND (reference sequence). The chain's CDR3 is CASSIGTGDYEQYF. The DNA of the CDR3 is TGTGCCAGTAGTATCGGGACAGGGGACTACGAGCAGTACTTC.

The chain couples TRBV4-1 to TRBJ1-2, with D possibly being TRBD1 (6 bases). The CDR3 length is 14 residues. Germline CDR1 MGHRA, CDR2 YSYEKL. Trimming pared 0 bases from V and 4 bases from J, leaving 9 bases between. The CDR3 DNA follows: TGCGCCAGCAGCCAAGAGTCAGGGGTCTATGGCTACACCTTC. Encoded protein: CASSQESGVYGYTF.

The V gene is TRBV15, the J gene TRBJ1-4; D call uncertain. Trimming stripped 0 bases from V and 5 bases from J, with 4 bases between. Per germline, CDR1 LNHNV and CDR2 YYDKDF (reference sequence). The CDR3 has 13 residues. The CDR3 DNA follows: TGTGCCACCAGCAGAGACAGGAATGAAAAACTGTTTTTT. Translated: CATSRDRNEKLFF.

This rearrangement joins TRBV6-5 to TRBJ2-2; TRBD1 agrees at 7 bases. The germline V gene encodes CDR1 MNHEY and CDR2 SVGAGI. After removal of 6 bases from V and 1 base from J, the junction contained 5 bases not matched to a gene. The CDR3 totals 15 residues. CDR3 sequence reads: CASRWGQRNTGELFF. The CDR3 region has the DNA TGTGCCAGCAGATGGGGACAGCGGAACACCGGGGAGCTGTTTTTT.

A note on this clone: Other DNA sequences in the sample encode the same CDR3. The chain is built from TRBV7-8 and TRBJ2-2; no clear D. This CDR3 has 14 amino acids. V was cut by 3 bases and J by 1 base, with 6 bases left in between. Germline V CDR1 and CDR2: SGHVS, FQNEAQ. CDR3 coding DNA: TGTGCCAGCAGCTTGACGGGGAACACCGGGGAGCTGTTTTTT. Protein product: CASSLTGNTGELFF. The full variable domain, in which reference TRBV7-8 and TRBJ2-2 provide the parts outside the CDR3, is GAGVSQSPRYKVAKRGQDVALRCDPISGHVSLFWYQQALGQGPEFLTYFQNEAQLDKSGLPSDRFFAERPEGSVSTLKIQRTQQEDSAVYLCASSLTGNTGELFFGEGSRLTVL.

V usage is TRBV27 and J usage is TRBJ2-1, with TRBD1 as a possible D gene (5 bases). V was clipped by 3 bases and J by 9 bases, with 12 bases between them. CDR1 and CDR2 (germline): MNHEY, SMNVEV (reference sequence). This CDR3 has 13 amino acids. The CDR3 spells CASSFSQGLEQFF. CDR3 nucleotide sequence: TGTGCCAGCAGTTTCTCGCAGGGTCTTGAGCAGTTCTTC.

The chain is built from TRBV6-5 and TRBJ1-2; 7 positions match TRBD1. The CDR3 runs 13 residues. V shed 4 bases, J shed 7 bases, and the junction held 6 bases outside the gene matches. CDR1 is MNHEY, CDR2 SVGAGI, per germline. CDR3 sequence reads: CASSSTGAGGYTF. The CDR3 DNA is TGTGCCAGCAGTTCCACAGGGGCTGGTGGCTACACCTTC.

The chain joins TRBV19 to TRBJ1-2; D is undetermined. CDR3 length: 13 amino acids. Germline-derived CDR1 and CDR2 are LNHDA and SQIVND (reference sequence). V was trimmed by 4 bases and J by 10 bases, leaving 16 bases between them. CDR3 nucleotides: TGTGCCAGTAGTACCGGGTCAGCCCTAACCTACACCTTC. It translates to CASSTGSALTYTF.

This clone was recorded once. The CDR3 region is CSAGSPDTQYF. The CDR3 nucleotides read TGCAGCGCCGGGTCCCCAGATACGCAGTATTTT. The chain combines TRBV29-1 with TRBJ2-3; no definite D call. Germline lookup yields CDR1 SQVTM and CDR2 ANQGSEA. V was clipped by 7 bases and J by 4 bases, with 9 bases between them. The CDR3 contains 11 residues.

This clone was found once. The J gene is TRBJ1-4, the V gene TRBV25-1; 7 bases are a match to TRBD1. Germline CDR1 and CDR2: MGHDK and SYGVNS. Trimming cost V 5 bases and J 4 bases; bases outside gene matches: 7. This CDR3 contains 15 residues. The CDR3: CASSSRGLINEKLFF. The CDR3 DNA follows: TGTGCCAGCAGTTCAAGGGGGCTCATTAATGAAAAACTGTTTTTT.

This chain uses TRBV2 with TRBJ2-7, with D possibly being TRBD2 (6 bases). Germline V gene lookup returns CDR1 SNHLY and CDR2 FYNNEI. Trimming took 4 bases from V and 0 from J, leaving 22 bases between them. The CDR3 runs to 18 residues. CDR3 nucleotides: TGTGCCAGCAGTGGCGGTCAGTATGGCGGGACCGACTCCTACGAGCAGTACTTC. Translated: CASSGGQYGGTDSYEQYF.

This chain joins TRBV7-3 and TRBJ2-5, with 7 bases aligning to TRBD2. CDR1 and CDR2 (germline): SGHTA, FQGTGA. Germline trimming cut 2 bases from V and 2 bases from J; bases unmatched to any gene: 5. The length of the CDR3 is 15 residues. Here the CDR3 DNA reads TGTGCCAGCAGCTTAGGCGGGGGTAGACAAGAGACCCAGTACTTC. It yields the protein CASSLGGGRQETQYF. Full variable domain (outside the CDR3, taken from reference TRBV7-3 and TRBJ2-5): GAGVSQTPSNKVTEKGKYVELRCDPISGHTALYWYRQSLGQGPEFLIYFQGTGAADDSGLPNDRFFAVRPEGSVSTLKIQRTERGDSAVYLCASSLGGGRQETQYFGPGTRLLVL.

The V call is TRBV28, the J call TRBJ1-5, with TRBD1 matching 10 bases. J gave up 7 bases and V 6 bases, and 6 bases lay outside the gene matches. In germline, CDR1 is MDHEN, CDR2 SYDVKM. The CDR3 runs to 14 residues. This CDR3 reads CASSQGTGDQPQHF. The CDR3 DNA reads TGTGCCAGCAGCCAAGGGACAGGGGACCAGCCCCAGCATTTT.

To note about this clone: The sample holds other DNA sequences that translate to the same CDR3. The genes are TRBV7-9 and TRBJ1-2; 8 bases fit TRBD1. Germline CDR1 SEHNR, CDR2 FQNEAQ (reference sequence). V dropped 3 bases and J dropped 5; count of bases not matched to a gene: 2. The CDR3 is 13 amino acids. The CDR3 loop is CASSLGQVYGYTF. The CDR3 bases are TGTGCCAGCAGCTTGGGACAGGTATATGGCTACACCTTC.

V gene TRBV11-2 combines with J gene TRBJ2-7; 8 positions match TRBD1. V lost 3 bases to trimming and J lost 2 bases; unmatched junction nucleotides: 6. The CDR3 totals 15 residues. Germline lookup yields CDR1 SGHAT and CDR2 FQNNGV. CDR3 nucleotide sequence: TGTGCCAGCAGCTTCGGACAGGGTGGACCCTACGAGCAGTACTTC. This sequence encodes CASSFGQGGPYEQYF.

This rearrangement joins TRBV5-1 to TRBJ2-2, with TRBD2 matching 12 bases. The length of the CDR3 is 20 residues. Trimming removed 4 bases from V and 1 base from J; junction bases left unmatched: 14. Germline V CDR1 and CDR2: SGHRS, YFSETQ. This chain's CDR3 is CASSLTGRLAGGLNTGELFF. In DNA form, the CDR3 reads TGCGCCAGCAGCCTAACAGGGAGGCTAGCGGGGGGGCTGAACACCGGGGAGCTGTTTTTT.

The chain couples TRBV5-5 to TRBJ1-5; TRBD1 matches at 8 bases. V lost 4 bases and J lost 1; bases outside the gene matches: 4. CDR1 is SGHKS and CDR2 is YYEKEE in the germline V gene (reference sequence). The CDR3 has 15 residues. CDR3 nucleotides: TGTGCCAGCAGCCGACAGGGGACAAGCAATCAGCCCCAGCATTTT. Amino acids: CASSRQGTSNQPQHF. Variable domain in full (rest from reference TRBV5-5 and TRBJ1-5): DAGVTQSPTHLIKTRGQQVTLRCSPISGHKSVSWYQQVLGQGPQFIFQYYEKEERGRGNFPDRFSARQFPNYSSELNVNALLLGDSALYLCASSRQGTSNQPQHFGDGTRLSIL.

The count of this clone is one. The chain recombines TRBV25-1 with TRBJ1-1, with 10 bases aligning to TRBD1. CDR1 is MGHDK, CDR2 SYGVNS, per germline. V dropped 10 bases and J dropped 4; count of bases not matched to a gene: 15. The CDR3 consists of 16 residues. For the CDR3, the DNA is TGTGCCACAGCCCCCGGGACAGGGGCTGGGGGCACTGAAGCTTTCTTT. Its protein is CATAPGTGAGGTEAFF.

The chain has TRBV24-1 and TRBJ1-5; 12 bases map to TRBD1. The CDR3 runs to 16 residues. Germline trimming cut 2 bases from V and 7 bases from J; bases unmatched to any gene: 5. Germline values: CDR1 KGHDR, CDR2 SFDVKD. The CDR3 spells CATSDSGTGGHQPQHF. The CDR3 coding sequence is TGTGCCACCAGTGATTCCGGGACAGGGGGCCACCAGCCCCAGCATTTT.

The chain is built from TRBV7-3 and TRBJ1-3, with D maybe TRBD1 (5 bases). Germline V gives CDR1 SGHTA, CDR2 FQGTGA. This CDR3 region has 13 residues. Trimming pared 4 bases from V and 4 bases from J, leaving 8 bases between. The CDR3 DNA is TGTGCCAGCAGCTCGCGACAGGGAAACACCATATATTTT. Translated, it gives CASSSRQGNTIYF.

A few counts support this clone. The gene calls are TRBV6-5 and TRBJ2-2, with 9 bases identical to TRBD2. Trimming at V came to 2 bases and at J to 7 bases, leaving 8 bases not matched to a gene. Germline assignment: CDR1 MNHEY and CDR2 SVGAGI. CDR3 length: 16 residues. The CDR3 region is CASSYDSSGVVGELFF. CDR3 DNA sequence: TGTGCCAGCAGTTACGATTCTAGCGGGGTTGTCGGGGAGCTGTTTTTT.

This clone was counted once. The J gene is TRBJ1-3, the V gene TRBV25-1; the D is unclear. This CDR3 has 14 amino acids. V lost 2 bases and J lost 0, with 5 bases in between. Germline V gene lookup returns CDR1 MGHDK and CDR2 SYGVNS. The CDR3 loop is CASSEGSSGNTIYF. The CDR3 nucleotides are TGTGCCAGCAGTGAAGGGAGCTCTGGAAACACCATATATTTT.